This T cell receptor (beta chain) was identified during a study of OX40 agonist ivuxolimab in advanced cancers. Study results and limitations: Expanded clones tended on average to be more numerous among CD8+ T cells than CD4+. Expansion of clones was among the lowest in partial responders at 0.1-3.0 mg/kg.

Notes on this clone: The target antigen is unknown.

Using immunoSEQ multiplex PCR, the repertoire was profiled, and TCRdb retains in-frame clones only, with some absent. The sample carries some 65,000 clones, 85% recorded once. Trimming took off 2 bases at V and 2 bases at J, with 8 bases between the two ends. Germline values: CDR1 MNHEY, CDR2 SVGAGI. This CDR3 comprises 14 residues. This clonotype was sampled from an adult with an advanced solid tumor such as melanoma, head and neck, liver or kidney cancer. This chain joins TRBV6-5 and TRBJ2-3; D gene unclear. This specimen was CD4+ or CD8+ T cells sorted from blood, taken in a trial of the OX40 agonist ivuxolimab. The CDR3 spells CASSYPTLTDTQYF. CDR3 nucleotides: TGTGCCAGCAGTTACCCGACCCTCACAGATACGCAGTATTTT.